The text below deals with one TCR beta chain. This clone's antigen is unknown. The input lacks base qualities; no much larger clone sits a single base away. The data are from a study of blood T cells in healthy people across ages (dated by TCRdb to between 2014 and 2017). In the study overall: In model experiments, roughly one uniquely barcoded TCR beta cDNA molecule per two T cells was captured by template switching. To track age-related changes in TCR beta repertoire diversity, the study relied on deep sequencing normalized with unique cDNA molecular identifiers. The donors were divided into four age groups: young (average roughly 17 years), middle-aged (under 40), aged (about 56) and long-lived (about 84). Donors of different ages were randomly distributed across sequencing lanes to avoid experimental bias. The study analyzed two additional independent replicas of 1 million unique cDNA reads from the same blood draw for two donors, one aged 18 to 30 and one aged 80 or older. Study-wide findings and limitations: Compared with the aged group, the long-lived group had more naive CD4+ T cells, fewer expanded clones and increased TCR diversity, a pattern suggesting age selection. Observed TCR beta diversity per million T cells fell roughly linearly with age, and a significant reduction was already apparent by age roughly 40. A strong correlation was found between observed TCR beta diversity and the percentage of naive T cells measured by flow cytometry. Since profiling was done on bulk unsorted PBMCs, naive and antigen-experienced compartments could not be conclusively compared. Estimates of total diversity based on one million sequenced T cells were considered lower bounds and underestimates. Donor CMV infection status was unknown, potentially confounding age-related changes in expanded clonotypes.

There are 15 amino acids in the CDR3, from cysteine to phenylalanine inclusive. Only the CDR3 DNA stays, 45 bases, in frame from base 1. V trim: 2 bases; J trim: 5 bases; unmatched bases: 4. Looking up the germline V gene yields CDR1 SGDLS and CDR2 YYNGEE. The approximately 39 donors, aged roughly 6 to 95 years, were systemically healthy Caucasian individuals from Russia. About 10 milliliters of peripheral blood were drawn from each donor into EDTA-treated Vacutainer tubes. Ficoll-Paque density-gradient centrifugation was used to isolate PBMCs, with at least 7 million obtained per sample. Total RNA was extracted from PBMCs with Trizol reagent, with at least 6 micrograms obtained per sample. For every donor, an aliquot of PBMCs went through flow cytometry to measure the percentages of naive CD45RAhigh/CD27high T cells. The method was 5' RACE. Sequencing instrument: Illumina HiSeq 2500. A second PCR of about 6 to 12 cycles was performed with a sample-barcoded 5' primer and a J-beta primer mix. Each TCR beta cDNA molecule received a unique molecular identifier from a template-switch 5' adaptor carrying 12 random nucleotides. At least 2.5 million CDR3-containing paired-end reads were obtained from each sample. First-strand cDNA synthesis was performed from all RNA using the Mint cDNA synthesis kit, with priming by a TRBC-specific oligonucleotide. Following uracil-DNA glycosylase treatment, all cDNA underwent a first 18-cycle PCR with the universal primers M1SS and BC2_uni_R. In the original analysis: For normalization, 1 million high-quality reads, each with a distinct molecular identifier, were randomly selected from each sample. Instead of being binned into consensus sequences, reads with shared molecular identifiers were discarded. MiTCR, run with a Q25 quality threshold and the strictest error-elimination algorithm, handled CDR3 identification, clonotype clustering and error correction. A nonparametric unseen species model with Euler transformation was used to estimate a lower bound on total TCR beta diversity. TCRdb took the public reads, trimmed them with fastp at Q25, ran MiXCR for clone calling and kept in-frame beta chains. Identical CDR3 protein sequences are pooled into one entry, listed with their most common genes and DNA. The V and J calls come from TCRdb's annotation, not from the publication. In this sample the table shows hundreds of thousands of distinct CDR3 sequences, about a fifth of which occur a single time. The ten largest account for roughly 22% of the sample.

Specimen: blood. The chain was built from TRBV9 and TRBJ2-2; the junction holds 9 bases that match TRBD1. The receptor was derived from a man in his 70s in good health. The CDR3 reads as follows: CASSVGTGITGELFF. The DNA sequence is TGTGCCAGCAGCGTCGGGACAGGGATTACCGGGGAGCTGTTTTTT.